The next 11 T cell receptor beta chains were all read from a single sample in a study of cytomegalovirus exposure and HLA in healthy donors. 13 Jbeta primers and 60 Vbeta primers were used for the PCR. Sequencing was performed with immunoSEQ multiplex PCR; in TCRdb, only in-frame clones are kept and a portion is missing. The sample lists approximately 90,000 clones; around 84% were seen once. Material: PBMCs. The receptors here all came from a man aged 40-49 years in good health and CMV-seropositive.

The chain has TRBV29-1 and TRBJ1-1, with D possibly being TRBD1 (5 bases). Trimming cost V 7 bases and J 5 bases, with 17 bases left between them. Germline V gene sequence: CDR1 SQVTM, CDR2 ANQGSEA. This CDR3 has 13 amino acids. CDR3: CSAPGDGATEAFF. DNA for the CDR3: TGCAGCGCCCCGGGTGATGGGGCTACTGAAGCTTTCTTT.

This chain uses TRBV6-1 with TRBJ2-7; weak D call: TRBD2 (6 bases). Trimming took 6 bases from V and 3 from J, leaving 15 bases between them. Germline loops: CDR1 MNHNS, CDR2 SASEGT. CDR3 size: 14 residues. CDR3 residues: CASSPGLPGYEQYF. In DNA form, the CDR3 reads TGTGCCAGCAGCCCGGGACTCCCTGGCTACGAGCAGTACTTC.

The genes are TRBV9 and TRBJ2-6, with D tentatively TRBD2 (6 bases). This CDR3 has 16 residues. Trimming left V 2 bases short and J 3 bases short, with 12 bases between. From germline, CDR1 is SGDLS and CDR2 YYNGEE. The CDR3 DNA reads TGTGCCAGCAGCGTGGCGGGAAGGGGTGGGGCCAACGTCCTGACTTTC. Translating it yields CASSVAGRGGANVLTF.

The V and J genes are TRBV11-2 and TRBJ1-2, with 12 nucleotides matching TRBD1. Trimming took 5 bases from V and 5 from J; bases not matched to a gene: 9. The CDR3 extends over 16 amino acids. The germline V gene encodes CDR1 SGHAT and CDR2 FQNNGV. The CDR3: CASSIAGTGGLYGYTF. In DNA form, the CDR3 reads TGTGCCAGCAGCATAGCCGGGACAGGGGGCCTATATGGCTACACCTTC.

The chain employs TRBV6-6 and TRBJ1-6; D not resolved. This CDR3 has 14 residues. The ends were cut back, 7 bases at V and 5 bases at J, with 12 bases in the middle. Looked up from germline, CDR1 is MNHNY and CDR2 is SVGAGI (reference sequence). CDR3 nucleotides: TGTGCCAGCATGTACGGACTGGATAATTCACCCCTCCACTTT. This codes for CASMYGLDNSPLHF.

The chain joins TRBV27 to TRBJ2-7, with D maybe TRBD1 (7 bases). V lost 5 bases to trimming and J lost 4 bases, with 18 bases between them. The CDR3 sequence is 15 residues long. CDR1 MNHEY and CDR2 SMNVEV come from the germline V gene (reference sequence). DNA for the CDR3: TGTGCCAGCAGTCCTAGGGGGCCGGGGGCATACGAGCAGTACTTC. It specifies CASSPRGPGAYEQYF.

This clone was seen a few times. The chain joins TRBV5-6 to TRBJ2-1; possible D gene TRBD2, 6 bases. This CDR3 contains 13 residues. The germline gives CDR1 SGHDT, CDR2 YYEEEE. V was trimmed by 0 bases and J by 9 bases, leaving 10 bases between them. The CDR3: CASSLGRDREQFF. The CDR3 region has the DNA TGTGCCAGCAGCTTGGGGCGGGATCGTGAGCAGTTCTTC.

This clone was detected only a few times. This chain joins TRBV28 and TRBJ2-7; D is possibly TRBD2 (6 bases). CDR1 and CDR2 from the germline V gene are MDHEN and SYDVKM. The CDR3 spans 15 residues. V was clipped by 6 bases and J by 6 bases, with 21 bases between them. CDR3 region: CASRFLSGRSAEQYF. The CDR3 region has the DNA TGTGCCAGCAGATTTTTATCGGGGAGGTCCGCCGAGCAGTACTTC.

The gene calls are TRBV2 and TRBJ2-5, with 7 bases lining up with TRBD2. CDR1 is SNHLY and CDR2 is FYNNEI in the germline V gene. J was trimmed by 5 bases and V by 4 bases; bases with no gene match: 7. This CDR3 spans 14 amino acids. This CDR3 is CASSGGGYRETQYF. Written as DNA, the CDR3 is TGTGCCAGCAGTGGGGGGGGGTACAGGGAGACCCAGTACTTC.

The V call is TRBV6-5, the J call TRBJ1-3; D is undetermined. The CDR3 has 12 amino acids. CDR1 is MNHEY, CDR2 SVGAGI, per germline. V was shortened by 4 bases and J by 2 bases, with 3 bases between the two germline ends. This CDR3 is CASSSTGNTIYF. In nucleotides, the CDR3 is TGTGCCAGCAGTTCCACTGGAAACACCATATATTTT.

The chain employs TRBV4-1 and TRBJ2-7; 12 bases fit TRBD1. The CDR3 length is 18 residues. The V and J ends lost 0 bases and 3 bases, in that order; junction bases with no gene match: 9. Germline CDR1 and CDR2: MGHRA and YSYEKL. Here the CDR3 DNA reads TGCGCCAGCAGCCAAGAGGGACAGGGGGCGCGTTCTAGCTACGAGCAGTACTTC. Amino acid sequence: CASSQEGQGARSSYEQYF.